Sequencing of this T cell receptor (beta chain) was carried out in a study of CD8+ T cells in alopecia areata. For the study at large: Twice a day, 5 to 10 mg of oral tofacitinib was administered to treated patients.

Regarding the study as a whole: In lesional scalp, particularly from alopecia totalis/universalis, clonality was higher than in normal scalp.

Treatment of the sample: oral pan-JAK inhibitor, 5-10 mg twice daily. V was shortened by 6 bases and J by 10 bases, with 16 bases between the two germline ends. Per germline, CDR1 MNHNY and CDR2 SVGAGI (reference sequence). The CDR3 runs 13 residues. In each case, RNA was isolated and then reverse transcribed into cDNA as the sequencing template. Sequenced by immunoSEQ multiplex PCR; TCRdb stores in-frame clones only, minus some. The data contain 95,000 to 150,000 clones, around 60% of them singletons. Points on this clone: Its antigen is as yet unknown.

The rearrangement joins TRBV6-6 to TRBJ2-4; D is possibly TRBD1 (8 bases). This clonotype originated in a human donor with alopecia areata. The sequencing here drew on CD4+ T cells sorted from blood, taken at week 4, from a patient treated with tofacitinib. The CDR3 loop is CASSRDRGGIQYF. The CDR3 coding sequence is TGTGCCAGCAGCCGAGACAGGGGAGGGATTCAGTACTTC.